The clone carrying this TCR beta chain was detected once. This sample was taken from a study of T cell responses to AZD1222 COVID-19 vaccine. Clones were sequenced by immunoSEQ multiplex PCR, and TCRdb holds only the in-frame ones, with some missing. The table records about 140,000 clones, about 88% of them present only once. Trimming took off 5 bases at V and 5 bases at J, with 6 bases between the two ends. Germline-derived CDR1 and CDR2 are SGHTA and FQGNSA. This CDR3 is 11 amino acids long. The gene calls are TRBV7-2 and TRBJ2-5; D is undetermined. This sequence originates from an adult who received the AZD1222 COVID-19 vaccine. The material sequenced was peripheral blood, taken 28 days after the second AZD1222 dose. The CDR3 DNA reads TGTGCCAGCAGCCCTCGGGAGACCCAGTACTTC. Its protein product is CASSPRETQYF.